A selection of T cell receptor beta chains follows, all from one sample in a study of T cells after posttransplantation cyclophosphamide. The repertoire was sequenced with immunoSEQ multiplex PCR; TCRdb's copy has only in-frame clones and lacks some. This sample has more than 8,500 clones and no singletons, with approximately 3.5% in the ten largest. This specimen was PBMCs, taken less than 370 days after allogeneic stem cell transplant with posttransplant cyclophosphamide. The source of these receptors is a male patient between 45 and 60 years old who received an allogeneic stem cell transplant from a related donor and was CMV-positive. Some T cells may arise from the graft donor. The CDR3 runs from the conserved cysteine through the conserved F or W. Fields, in order: D gene, J gene, V gene, clone size, CDR3 protein, CDR3 DNA. The D gene is left open where the match is weak. The size entry is marked missing in some rows and otherwise reads once, few, many or a size class.

.	TRBJ1-3	TRBV7-2	medium-sized	CASSMDGQSNTIYF	TGTGCCAGCAGCATGGACGGACAGTCGAACACCATATATTTT
.	TRBJ2-5	TRBV18	many	CASSPPSRAGETQYF	TGTGCCAGCTCACCACCGTCCAGGGCGGGGGAGACCCAGTACTTC
TRBD1	TRBJ2-7	TRBV6-5	many	CASSPRGQGEYEQYF	TGTGCCAGCAGTCCCCGGGGACAGGGGGAATACGAGCAGTACTTC
TRBD1	TRBJ2-7	TRBV28	many	CASSLSGQGSQYF	TGTGCCAGCAGTTTATCGGGACAGGGATCGCAGTACTTC
.	TRBJ2-2	TRBV9	many	CASSVGSQGQNTGELFF	TGTGCCAGCAGCGTAGGATCACAGGGCCAGAACACCGGGGAGCTGTTTTTT
TRBD1	TRBJ1-2	TRBV18	.	CASSPRQGIEYGYTF	TGTGCCAGCTCACCCCGACAGGGAATAGAGTATGGCTACACCTTC
TRBD2	TRBJ2-3	TRBV11-2	many	CASSLGASGGTDTQYF	TGTGCCAGCAGCTTAGGTGCTAGCGGGGGCACAGATACGCAGTATTTT
.	TRBJ1-1	TRBV13	many	CASSLLLGVGTEAFF	TGTGCCAGCAGCCTCCTTCTAGGGGTTGGAACTGAAGCTTTCTTT
TRBD2	TRBJ2-3	TRBV11-3	many	CASSLTSGGASDTQYF	TGTGCCAGCAGCCTGACTAGCGGGGGGGCCTCAGATACGCAGTATTTT
TRBD2	TRBJ2-3	TRBV6-1	many	CASRETSGRVADTQYF	TGTGCCAGCAGGGAAACTAGCGGGAGAGTAGCAGATACGCAGTATTTT
TRBD2	TRBJ2-3	TRBV7-2	.	CASSLWVGGTFTDTQYF	TGTGCCAGCAGCTTATGGGTGGGGGGGACGTTTACAGATACGCAGTATTTT
.	TRBJ2-7	TRBV29-1	.	CSAGRGGPDSYEQYF	TGCAGCGCAGGACGCGGAGGACCAGACTCCTACGAGCAGTACTTC
TRBD1	TRBJ1-2	TRBV7-2	.	CASSQRGPSSNYGYTF	TGTGCCAGCAGCCAGAGGGGGCCAAGTAGCAACTATGGCTACACCTTC
.	TRBJ2-1	TRBV10-2	many	CASSALQGRNEQFF	TGCGCCAGCAGTGCCCTCCAGGGTCGAAATGAGCAGTTCTTC
TRBD2	TRBJ2-1	TRBV19	many	CASSISNQRGGSYNEQFF	TGTGCCAGTAGTATAAGCAATCAGCGGGGGGGCTCCTACAATGAGCAGTTCTTC
TRBD1	TRBJ1-1	TRBV11-2	many	CASSWTARQGNTEAFF	TGTGCCAGCAGCTGGACCGCCCGACAGGGGAACACTGAAGCTTTCTTT
.	TRBJ2-7	TRBV27	many	CASTATYSYEQYF	TGTGCCAGCACCGCAACCTACTCCTACGAGCAGTACTTC
.	TRBJ2-1	TRBV7-7	many	CASSLGEGGEQFF	TGTGCTAGCAGCTTAGGAGAGGGTGGTGAGCAGTTCTTC
.	TRBJ2-3	TRBV4-3	.	CASSLGVGKSTDTQYF	TGCGCCAGCAGCCTCGGGGTGGGGAAGAGCACGGATACGCAGTATTTT
.	TRBJ1-1	TRBV30	many	CAWRAFEEANTEAFF	TGTGCCTGGAGAGCCTTTGAGGAGGCGAACACTGAAGCTTTCTTT